Listed below are T cell receptor beta chains from one sample, sequenced in a study of regulatory T cells in long-lasting Graves disease. From the multiplex PCR reads, TCRdb called clonotypes with MiXCR, one entry per CDR3 protein. The table has roughly 400,000 distinct CDR3 sequences, over 20% seen once. Specimen: peripheral blood mononuclear cells (PBMCs), collected when the disease was refractory, from a patient treated with antithyroid drugs. Receptor source: a female donor with Graves disease. Both conserved end residues are part of each CDR3. The D gene is left open where the match is weak. Expanded clones are given a class, and other clones once, few, many or no size at all.

D gene: TRBD2; clone size: -; J gene: TRBJ2-7; V gene: TRBV5-1; CDR3 protein: CASSLELAGFSYEQYF; CDR3 DNA: TGCGCCAGCAGCTTGGAACTAGCGGGATTCTCCTACGAGCAGTACTTC
D gene: TRBD1; clone size: many; J gene: TRBJ1-6; V gene: TRBV28; CDR3 protein: CASSLLDRDGAYNSPLHF; CDR3 DNA: TGTGCCAGCAGTTTACTAGACAGGGATGGGGCCTATAATTCACCCCTCCACTTT
D gene: -; clone size: few; J gene: TRBJ1-1; V gene: TRBV7-2; CDR3 protein: CASSLASGYTEAFF; CDR3 DNA: TGTGCCAGCAGCTTAGCATCGGGGTACACTGAAGCTTTCTTT
D gene: -; clone size: many; J gene: TRBJ1-1; V gene: TRBV6-5; CDR3 protein: CASSYGLRAFF; CDR3 DNA: TGTGCCAGCAGTTACGGGCTCCGAGCTTTCTTT
D gene: TRBD2; clone size: many; J gene: TRBJ2-2; V gene: TRBV12-3/TRBV12-4; CDR3 protein: CASRPGGWGELFF; CDR3 DNA: TGTGCCAGCAGGCCCGGGGGGTGGGGGGAGCTGTTTTTT
D gene: -; clone size: many; J gene: TRBJ2-7; V gene: TRBV10-3; CDR3 protein: CATGGGGVMEYEQYF; CDR3 DNA: TGTGCCACCGGAGGGGGTGGCGTTATGGAATACGAGCAGTACTTC
D gene: TRBD1; clone size: -; J gene: TRBJ1-5; V gene: TRBV19; CDR3 protein: CASTHDRGPNQPQHF; CDR3 DNA: TGTGCCAGTACCCATGACAGGGGGCCCAATCAGCCCCAGCATTTT
D gene: -; clone size: -; J gene: TRBJ2-6; V gene: TRBV27; CDR3 protein: CASRALSGANVLTF; CDR3 DNA: TGTGCCAGCAGAGCTCTTTCTGGGGCCAACGTCCTGACTTTC
D gene: TRBD1; clone size: -; J gene: TRBJ1-2; V gene: TRBV29-1; CDR3 protein: CSVGRDRDLDGYTF; CDR3 DNA: TGCAGCGTCGGGCGGGACAGGGACTTGGATGGCTACACCTTC
D gene: TRBD1; clone size: many; J gene: TRBJ2-7; V gene: TRBV25-1; CDR3 protein: CASSEGTVPYEQYF; CDR3 DNA: TGTGCCAGCAGTGAGGGGACAGTTCCATACGAGCAGTACTTC
D gene: TRBD1; clone size: many; J gene: TRBJ2-7; V gene: TRBV3-1; CDR3 protein: CATTTGESYEQYF; CDR3 DNA: TGTGCCACCACGACAGGGGAGTCCTACGAGCAGTACTTC
D gene: -; clone size: few; J gene: TRBJ1-4; V gene: TRBV18; CDR3 protein: CASSPPPPGEEKLFF; CDR3 DNA: TGTGCCAGCTCACCACCCCCCCCAGGGGAAGAAAAACTGTTTTTT
D gene: TRBD1; clone size: -; J gene: TRBJ1-6; V gene: TRBV9; CDR3 protein: CASSGGQGLNSPLHF; CDR3 DNA: TGTGCCAGCAGCGGCGGACAGGGCCTTAATTCACCCCTCCACTTT
D gene: TRBD1; clone size: -; J gene: TRBJ2-3; V gene: TRBV24-1; CDR3 protein: CATSDVSGGSTDTQYF; CDR3 DNA: TGTGCCACCAGTGATGTCTCAGGGGGAAGCACAGATACGCAGTATTTT
D gene: TRBD2; clone size: -; J gene: TRBJ2-3; V gene: TRBV28; CDR3 protein: CASRTPSGRRTDTQYF; CDR3 DNA: TGTGCCAGCAGGACCCCTAGCGGGAGGCGCACAGATACGCAGTATTTT
D gene: TRBD2; clone size: few; J gene: TRBJ2-2; V gene: TRBV20-1; CDR3 protein: CSASTSGRDTGELFF; CDR3 DNA: TGCAGTGCTAGTACTAGCGGGAGAGATACCGGGGAGCTGTTTTTT
D gene: TRBD2; clone size: few; J gene: TRBJ2-5; V gene: TRBV20-1; CDR3 protein: CSARDLGLAGRETQYF; CDR3 DNA: TGCAGTGCTAGAGATTTGGGACTAGCGGGTCGAGAGACCCAGTACTTC
D gene: -; clone size: -; J gene: TRBJ1-1; V gene: TRBV7-9; CDR3 protein: CASSLVGLKADTEAFF; CDR3 DNA: TGTGCCAGCAGCTTAGTTGGTCTCAAGGCGGACACTGAAGCTTTCTTT
D gene: -; clone size: many; J gene: TRBJ2-7; V gene: TRBV29-1; CDR3 protein: CSVVPSLNSYEQYF; CDR3 DNA: TGCAGCGTTGTTCCTAGCCTAAACTCCTACGAGCAGTACTTC
D gene: TRBD1; clone size: few; J gene: TRBJ1-4; V gene: TRBV19; CDR3 protein: CASTPGQGEKLFF; CDR3 DNA: TGTGCCAGTACTCCCGGACAGGGTGAAAAACTGTTTTTT
D gene: -; clone size: few; J gene: TRBJ2-7; V gene: TRBV30; CDR3 protein: CAWSEGHVYEQYF; CDR3 DNA: TGTGCCTGGAGCGAGGGACACGTCTACGAGCAGTACTTC
D gene: -; clone size: many; J gene: TRBJ1-5; V gene: TRBV27; CDR3 protein: CASSFGSDNQPQHF; CDR3 DNA: TGTGCCAGCAGTTTTGGAAGCGACAATCAGCCCCAGCATTTT
D gene: TRBD2; clone size: -; J gene: TRBJ2-2; V gene: TRBV7-9; CDR3 protein: CASSPWTSGDWKGTGELFF; CDR3 DNA: TGTGCCAGCAGCCCGTGGACTAGCGGGGATTGGAAAGGGACCGGGGAGCTGTTTTTT
D gene: -; clone size: few; J gene: TRBJ1-6; V gene: TRBV30; CDR3 protein: CAWSAGNSPLHF; CDR3 DNA: TGTGCCTGGAGTGCTGGGAACTCACCCCTCCACTTT
D gene: TRBD2; clone size: -; J gene: TRBJ2-1; V gene: TRBV20-1; CDR3 protein: CSPRGGTSGKGSYNEQFF; CDR3 DNA: TGCAGTCCGAGGGGGGGGACTAGCGGGAAAGGGTCCTACAATGAGCAGTTCTTC
D gene: -; clone size: -; J gene: TRBJ2-2; V gene: TRBV9; CDR3 protein: CASRKGGTGELFF; CDR3 DNA: TGTGCCAGCAGGAAGGGGGGAACCGGGGAGCTGTTTTTT
D gene: -; clone size: many; J gene: TRBJ1-1; V gene: TRBV6-1; CDR3 protein: CASPRYGYTEAFF; CDR3 DNA: TGTGCCAGCCCTCGCTACGGGTATACTGAAGCTTTCTTT